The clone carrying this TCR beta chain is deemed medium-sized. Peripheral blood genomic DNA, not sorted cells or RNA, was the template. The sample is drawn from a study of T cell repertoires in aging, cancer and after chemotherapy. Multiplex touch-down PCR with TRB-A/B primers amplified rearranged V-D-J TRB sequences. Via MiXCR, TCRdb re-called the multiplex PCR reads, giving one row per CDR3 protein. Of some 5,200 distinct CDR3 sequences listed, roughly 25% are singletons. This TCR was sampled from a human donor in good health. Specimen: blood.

The CDR3 here is CASSIVGFDTQYF. CDR3 nucleotide sequence: TGTGCCAGTAGTATAGTAGGGTTTGATACGCAGTATTTT. V gene TRBV19 combines with J gene TRBJ2-3, with D unresolved. The germline V gene encodes CDR1 LNHDA and CDR2 SQIVND (reference sequence). V gave up 1 base and J gave up 6 bases, with 8 bases separating them. This CDR3 region has 13 residues.